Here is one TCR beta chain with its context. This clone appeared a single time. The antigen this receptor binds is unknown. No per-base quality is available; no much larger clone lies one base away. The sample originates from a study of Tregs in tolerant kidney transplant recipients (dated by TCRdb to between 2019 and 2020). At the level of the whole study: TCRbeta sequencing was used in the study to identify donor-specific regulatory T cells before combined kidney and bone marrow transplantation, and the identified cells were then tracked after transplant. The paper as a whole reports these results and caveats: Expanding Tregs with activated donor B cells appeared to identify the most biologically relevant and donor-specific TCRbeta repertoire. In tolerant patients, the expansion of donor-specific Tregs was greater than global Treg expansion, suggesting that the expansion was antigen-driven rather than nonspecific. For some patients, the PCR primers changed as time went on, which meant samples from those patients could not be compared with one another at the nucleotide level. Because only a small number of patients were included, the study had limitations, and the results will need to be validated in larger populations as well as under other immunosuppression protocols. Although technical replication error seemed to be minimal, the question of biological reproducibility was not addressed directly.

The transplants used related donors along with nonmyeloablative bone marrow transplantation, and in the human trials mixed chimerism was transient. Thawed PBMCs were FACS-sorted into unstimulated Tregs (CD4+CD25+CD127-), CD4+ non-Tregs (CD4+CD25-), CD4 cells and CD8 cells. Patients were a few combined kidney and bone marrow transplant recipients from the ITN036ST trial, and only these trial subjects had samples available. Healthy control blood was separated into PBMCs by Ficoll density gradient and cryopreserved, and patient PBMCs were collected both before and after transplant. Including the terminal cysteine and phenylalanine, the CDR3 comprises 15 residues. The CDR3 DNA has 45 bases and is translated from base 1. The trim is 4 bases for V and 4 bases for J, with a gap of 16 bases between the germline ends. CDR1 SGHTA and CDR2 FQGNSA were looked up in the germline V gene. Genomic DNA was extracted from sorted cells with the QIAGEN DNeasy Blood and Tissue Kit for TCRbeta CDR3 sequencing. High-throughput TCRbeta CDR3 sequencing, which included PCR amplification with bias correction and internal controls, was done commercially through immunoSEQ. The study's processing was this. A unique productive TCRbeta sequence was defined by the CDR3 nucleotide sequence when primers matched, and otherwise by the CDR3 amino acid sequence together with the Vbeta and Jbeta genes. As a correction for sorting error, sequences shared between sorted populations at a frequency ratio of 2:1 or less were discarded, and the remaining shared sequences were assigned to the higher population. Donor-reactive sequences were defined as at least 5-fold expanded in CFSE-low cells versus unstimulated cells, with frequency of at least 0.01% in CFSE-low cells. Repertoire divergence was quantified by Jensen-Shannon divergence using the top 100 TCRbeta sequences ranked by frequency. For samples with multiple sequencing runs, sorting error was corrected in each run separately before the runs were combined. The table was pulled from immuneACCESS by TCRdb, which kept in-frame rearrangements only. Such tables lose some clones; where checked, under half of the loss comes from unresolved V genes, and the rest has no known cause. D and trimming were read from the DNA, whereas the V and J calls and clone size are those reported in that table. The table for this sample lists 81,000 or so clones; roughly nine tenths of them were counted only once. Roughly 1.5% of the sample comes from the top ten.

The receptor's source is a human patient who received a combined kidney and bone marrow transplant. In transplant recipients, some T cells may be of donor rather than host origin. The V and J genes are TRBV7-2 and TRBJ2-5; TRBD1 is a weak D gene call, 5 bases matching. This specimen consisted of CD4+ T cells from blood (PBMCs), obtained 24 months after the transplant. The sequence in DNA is TGTGCCAGCAGCTACGGGCAAGGGGTTCGAGAGACCCAGTACTTC. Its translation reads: CASSYGQGVRETQYF.